These T cell receptor beta chains were read from a single sample in a study of beta chain features in type 1 diabetes. TCRdb keeps only in-frame clones here, not all; method: immunoSEQ multiplex PCR. The table lists about 650,000 clones, 9.5% to 15% of them singletons, with more than 0.1% in the top ten. The sequencing input was naive CD4+ T cells from blood. These receptors were taken from a man between 25 and 39 years old with type 1 diabetes. Each CDR3 is given with its conserved first and last residue. A D gene is named only where the DNA matches it firmly. Size values are once, few and many counts, or a class for expanded clones, and some rows have none.

cdr3_length: 15
v_call: TRBV7-2
clone_size: few
d_call: .
j_call: TRBJ2-1
cdr3_nt: TGTGCCAGCAGCTTAGGGGCGAGCTCCTACAATGAGCAGTTCTTC
cdr3_aa: CASSLGASSYNEQFF

cdr3_length: 12
v_call: TRBV6-1
clone_size: few
d_call: TRBD1
j_call: TRBJ1-2
cdr3_nt: TGTGCCAGCAGGACGGACAGGGACGTCTACACCTTC
cdr3_aa: CASRTDRDVYTF

cdr3_length: 15
v_call: TRBV9
clone_size: .
d_call: .
j_call: TRBJ2-2
cdr3_nt: TGTGCCAGCAGCGTAGGGCAGGCCGACACCGGGGAGCTGTTTTTT
cdr3_aa: CASSVGQADTGELFF

cdr3_length: 14
v_call: TRBV5-4
clone_size: .
d_call: .
j_call: TRBJ2-3
cdr3_nt: TGTGCCAGCAGCTTCATCACCGGCACAGATACGCAGTATTTT
cdr3_aa: CASSFITGTDTQYF

cdr3_length: 16
v_call: TRBV5-4
clone_size: few
d_call: .
j_call: TRBJ2-7
cdr3_nt: TGTGCCAGCAGCCCTCAAGGGAGTGCGGGGGCGACCGAGCAGTACTTC
cdr3_aa: CASSPQGSAGATEQYF

cdr3_length: 13
v_call: TRBV30
clone_size: .
d_call: .
j_call: TRBJ1-4
cdr3_nt: TGTGCCTGGAATCCGGGGGGAGCCGAAAAACTGTTTTTT
cdr3_aa: CAWNPGGAEKLFF

cdr3_length: 14
v_call: TRBV28
clone_size: .
d_call: .
j_call: TRBJ1-2
cdr3_nt: TGTGCCAGCAGTTCTCTCCAGGAGGCAGATGGCTACACCTTC
cdr3_aa: CASSSLQEADGYTF

cdr3_length: 13
v_call: TRBV10-3
clone_size: few
d_call: .
j_call: TRBJ1-5
cdr3_nt: TGTGCCATCAGTGACGGGGGTAATCAGCCCCAGCATTTT
cdr3_aa: CAISDGGNQPQHF

cdr3_length: 14
v_call: TRBV6-6
clone_size: .
d_call: TRBD1
j_call: TRBJ2-7
cdr3_nt: TGTGCCAGCCGGACAGGGCAAAATGCCTACGAGCAGTACTTC
cdr3_aa: CASRTGQNAYEQYF

cdr3_length: 14
v_call: TRBV27
clone_size: few
d_call: TRBD1
j_call: TRBJ1-4
cdr3_nt: TGTGCCAGCAGTTTAAGACAGGGAACGGAAAAACTGTTTTTT
cdr3_aa: CASSLRQGTEKLFF

cdr3_length: 16
v_call: TRBV5-1
clone_size: .
d_call: TRBD1
j_call: TRBJ1-6
cdr3_nt: TGCGCCAGCAGCTTGGGGGGACAGAGTTATAATTCACCCCTCCACTTT
cdr3_aa: CASSLGGQSYNSPLHF

cdr3_length: 14
v_call: TRBV30
clone_size: .
d_call: TRBD2
j_call: TRBJ2-1
cdr3_nt: TGTGCCTGGAGTCGGACTAGCGGGGGGAGTGAGCAGTTCTTC
cdr3_aa: CAWSRTSGGSEQFF

cdr3_length: 12
v_call: TRBV28
clone_size: few
d_call: .
j_call: TRBJ2-2
cdr3_nt: TGTGCCACGCGCGCGTACACCGGGGAGCTGTTTTTT
cdr3_aa: CATRAYTGELFF

cdr3_length: 16
v_call: TRBV5-1
clone_size: few
d_call: TRBD2
j_call: TRBJ2-3
cdr3_nt: TGCGCCAGCAGCTTGGCGTACGGCGGGGGGGCAGATACGCAGTATTTT
cdr3_aa: CASSLAYGGGADTQYF

cdr3_length: 13
v_call: TRBV2
clone_size: few
d_call: .
j_call: TRBJ2-1
cdr3_nt: TGTGCCACAGCACGGGAGAGCGACAATGAGCAGTTCTTC
cdr3_aa: CATARESDNEQFF

cdr3_length: 13
v_call: TRBV7-9
clone_size: .
d_call: .
j_call: TRBJ1-5
cdr3_nt: TGTGCCAGCAGCTTAAACGGGGACGGACCCCAGCATTTT
cdr3_aa: CASSLNGDGPQHF

cdr3_length: 14
v_call: TRBV14
clone_size: .
d_call: .
j_call: TRBJ2-5
cdr3_nt: TGTGCCAGCAGCCATTCAGGGTCAAGGGAGACCCAGTACTTC
cdr3_aa: CASSHSGSRETQYF

cdr3_length: 15
v_call: TRBV7-3
clone_size: few
d_call: .
j_call: TRBJ2-6
cdr3_nt: TGTGCCAGCAGATACGGACGGGCTGGGGCCAACGTCCTGACTTTC
cdr3_aa: CASRYGRAGANVLTF

cdr3_length: 15
v_call: TRBV9
clone_size: .
d_call: .
j_call: TRBJ2-3
cdr3_nt: TGTGCCAGCAGCCCCCCCGCTAGCGGCACAGATACGCAGTATTTT
cdr3_aa: CASSPPASGTDTQYF

cdr3_length: 14
v_call: TRBV7-2
clone_size: few
d_call: .
j_call: TRBJ2-4
cdr3_nt: TGTGCCAGCAGCTTAGATGGATCCAAAAACATTCAGTACTTC
cdr3_aa: CASSLDGSKNIQYF

cdr3_length: 13
v_call: TRBV6-5
clone_size: few
d_call: .
j_call: TRBJ2-7
cdr3_nt: TGTGCCAGCAGTTACGGGCACTCCTACGAGCAGTACTTC
cdr3_aa: CASSYGHSYEQYF

cdr3_length: 15
v_call: TRBV9
clone_size: few
d_call: TRBD1
j_call: TRBJ2-7
cdr3_nt: TGTGCCAGCAGCCCCCGGACAGGGAGCTCCTACGAGCAGTACTTC
cdr3_aa: CASSPRTGSSYEQYF

cdr3_length: 14
v_call: TRBV30
clone_size: .
d_call: .
j_call: TRBJ2-2
cdr3_nt: TGTGCCTGGGACCGCGACAGGAACACCGGGGAGCTGTTTTTT
cdr3_aa: CAWDRDRNTGELFF

cdr3_length: 14
v_call: TRBV27
clone_size: few
d_call: .
j_call: TRBJ2-5
cdr3_nt: TGTGCCAGCAGCCCGCTACGGGGGCCACAGACCCAGTACTTC
cdr3_aa: CASSPLRGPQTQYF

cdr3_length: 16
v_call: TRBV11-2
clone_size: .
d_call: TRBD1
j_call: TRBJ2-3
cdr3_nt: TGTGCCAGCAGCTCGGGACAGAGTCATAGCACAGATACGCAGTATTTT
cdr3_aa: CASSSGQSHSTDTQYF

cdr3_length: 15
v_call: TRBV27
clone_size: .
d_call: .
j_call: TRBJ2-3
cdr3_nt: TGTGCCAGCAGTCCCTTCACAGGGGGGGAAGATACGCAGTATTTT
cdr3_aa: CASSPFTGGEDTQYF

cdr3_length: 16
v_call: TRBV5-1
clone_size: .
d_call: TRBD1
j_call: TRBJ2-2
cdr3_nt: TGCGCCAGCAGCTTACAGGGGGCCCCCAACACCGGGGAGCTGTTTTTT
cdr3_aa: CASSLQGAPNTGELFF

cdr3_length: 16
v_call: TRBV11-1
clone_size: .
d_call: .
j_call: TRBJ2-2
cdr3_nt: TGTGCCAGCAGCCCCGGAGCCGGACAGTTTACCGGGGAGCTGTTTTTT
cdr3_aa: CASSPGAGQFTGELFF

cdr3_length: 15
v_call: TRBV5-1
clone_size: few
d_call: .
j_call: TRBJ2-7
cdr3_nt: TGCGCCAGCAGCTTGGCCCGGTTGGGGGCCTACGAGCAGTACTTC
cdr3_aa: CASSLARLGAYEQYF

cdr3_length: 15
v_call: TRBV7-2
clone_size: .
d_call: TRBD1
j_call: TRBJ2-2
cdr3_nt: TGTGCCAGTGCTACCCGGGACAGGGGCACCGGGGAGCTGTTTTTT
cdr3_aa: CASATRDRGTGELFF

cdr3_length: 14
v_call: TRBV28
clone_size: .
d_call: .
j_call: TRBJ1-5
cdr3_nt: TGTGCCAGCAGTTTATCGGAAGGGGGAAAGCCCCAGCATTTT
cdr3_aa: CASSLSEGGKPQHF

cdr3_length: 14
v_call: TRBV6-5
clone_size: .
d_call: .
j_call: TRBJ2-7
cdr3_nt: TGTGCCAGCAGCCAGGGCCGTAGTCAGGCCGAGCAGTACTTC
cdr3_aa: CASSQGRSQAEQYF

cdr3_length: 15
v_call: TRBV30
clone_size: few
d_call: TRBD1
j_call: TRBJ2-6
cdr3_nt: TGTGCCTGCGGGACAGGGGGCACCGGGGCCAACGTCCTGACTTTC
cdr3_aa: CACGTGGTGANVLTF

cdr3_length: 13
v_call: TRBV30
clone_size: few
d_call: .
j_call: TRBJ1-2
cdr3_nt: TGTGCCTGGAGCCTAGAGGCTAACTATGGCTACACCTTC
cdr3_aa: CAWSLEANYGYTF

cdr3_length: 14
v_call: TRBV30
clone_size: few
d_call: TRBD2
j_call: TRBJ2-1
cdr3_nt: TGTGCCTGGAGAATAGCGGGGGGGCCAAATGAGCAGTTCTTC
cdr3_aa: CAWRIAGGPNEQFF

cdr3_length: 14
v_call: TRBV11-1
clone_size: .
d_call: TRBD1
j_call: TRBJ2-1
cdr3_nt: TGTGCCAGCAGCCGGGACAGTGGCTACAATGAGCAGTTCTTC
cdr3_aa: CASSRDSGYNEQFF

cdr3_length: 15
v_call: TRBV9
clone_size: few
d_call: TRBD1
j_call: TRBJ1-1
cdr3_nt: TGTGCCAGCAGCCCGAGGACAGGGGTGTTAGGTGAAGCTTTCTTT
cdr3_aa: CASSPRTGVLGEAFF

cdr3_length: 12
v_call: TRBV7-6
clone_size: .
d_call: .
j_call: TRBJ1-1
cdr3_nt: TGTGCCAGCAGCTTGGGCGAATCAGAAGCTTTCTTT
cdr3_aa: CASSLGESEAFF

cdr3_length: 16
v_call: TRBV1
clone_size: .
d_call: .
j_call: TRBJ1-5
cdr3_nt: TGCACCAGCGCTCTACCCCGGGACATTGAGCCATGGACCCAGCATTTT
cdr3_aa: CTSALPRDIEPWTQHF

cdr3_length: 12
v_call: TRBV19
clone_size: few
d_call: .
j_call: TRBJ1-5
cdr3_nt: TGTGCCAGTAGTCTTAGCAATCAGCCCCAGCATTTT
cdr3_aa: CASSLSNQPQHF

cdr3_length: 14
v_call: TRBV29-1
clone_size: few
d_call: TRBD2
j_call: TRBJ2-3
cdr3_nt: TGCAGCGTTGGGGTAGCGGGGGGCGCAGATACGCAGTATTTT
cdr3_aa: CSVGVAGGADTQYF

cdr3_length: 16
v_call: TRBV29-1
clone_size: few
d_call: TRBD1
j_call: TRBJ2-1
cdr3_nt: TGCAGCGCCGAGCGAAGTCCGGGACAGCCCTACAATGAGCAGTTCTTC
cdr3_aa: CSAERSPGQPYNEQFF

cdr3_length: 15
v_call: TRBV14
clone_size: few
d_call: TRBD1
j_call: TRBJ1-2
cdr3_nt: TGTGCCAGCAGCCAATTCCGGGACAGGGACTATGGCTACACCTTC
cdr3_aa: CASSQFRDRDYGYTF

cdr3_length: 12
v_call: TRBV7-2
clone_size: .
d_call: .
j_call: TRBJ2-2
cdr3_nt: TGTGCCAGCAGGCTACACCCCGGGGAGCTGTTTTTT
cdr3_aa: CASRLHPGELFF

cdr3_length: 16
v_call: TRBV11-2
clone_size: .
d_call: .
j_call: TRBJ1-2
cdr3_nt: TGTGCCAGCAGCTTAGCAGGGACGATTCCTAACTATGGCTACACCTTC
cdr3_aa: CASSLAGTIPNYGYTF

cdr3_length: 14
v_call: TRBV18
clone_size: few
d_call: .
j_call: TRBJ1-1
cdr3_nt: TGTGCCAGCTCACCAAACGGGGGGTGGACTGAAGCTTTCTTT
cdr3_aa: CASSPNGGWTEAFF

cdr3_length: 11
v_call: TRBV2
clone_size: few
d_call: .
j_call: TRBJ2-2
cdr3_nt: TGTGCCAGCAGAGAGACCGGGGAGCTGTTTTTT
cdr3_aa: CASRETGELFF

cdr3_length: 13
v_call: TRBV30
clone_size: few
d_call: .
j_call: TRBJ2-5
cdr3_nt: TGTGCCTGGAGCACCGGGCCCCAAGAGACCCAGTACTTC
cdr3_aa: CAWSTGPQETQYF

cdr3_length: 12
v_call: TRBV7-8
clone_size: .
d_call: .
j_call: TRBJ2-1
cdr3_nt: TGTGCCAGCAGCTCCGCCGGGAATGAGCAGTTCTTC
cdr3_aa: CASSSAGNEQFF

cdr3_length: 19
v_call: TRBV7-9
clone_size: .
d_call: TRBD2
j_call: TRBJ2-2
cdr3_nt: TGTGCCAGCAGCCCCCCGGGACTAGCGGGGGGGCTTCGCACCGGGGAGCTGTTTTTT
cdr3_aa: CASSPPGLAGGLRTGELFF

cdr3_length: 14
v_call: TRBV11-2
clone_size: .
d_call: .
j_call: TRBJ2-3
cdr3_nt: TGTGCCAGCAGCTTTTACGGGGGCACAGATACGCAGTATTTT
cdr3_aa: CASSFYGGTDTQYF

cdr3_length: 11
v_call: TRBV7-3
clone_size: .
d_call: .
j_call: TRBJ1-1
cdr3_nt: TGTGCCAGCGGGAACGGGAATGAAGCTTTCTTT
cdr3_aa: CASGNGNEAFF

cdr3_length: 15
v_call: TRBV30
clone_size: .
d_call: TRBD1
j_call: TRBJ1-6
cdr3_nt: TGTGCCTGGAGCCCCGGGACAGGCGTAAATTCACCCCTCCACTTT
cdr3_aa: CAWSPGTGVNSPLHF

cdr3_length: 15
v_call: TRBV4-3
clone_size: few
d_call: TRBD2
j_call: TRBJ2-3
cdr3_nt: TGCGCCAGCAGCCCATGGACTAGCAGCGGAGATACGCAGTATTTT
cdr3_aa: CASSPWTSSGDTQYF

cdr3_length: 14
v_call: TRBV7-2
clone_size: few
d_call: .
j_call: TRBJ2-7
cdr3_nt: TGTGCCAGCAGCAGCGGGACAGACGCCTACGAGCAGTACTTC
cdr3_aa: CASSSGTDAYEQYF

cdr3_length: 12
v_call: TRBV7-2
clone_size: few
d_call: .
j_call: TRBJ1-2
cdr3_nt: TGTGCCAGCAGCTTATTGACAGACGGCTACACCTTC
cdr3_aa: CASSLLTDGYTF

cdr3_length: 14
v_call: TRBV9
clone_size: few
d_call: .
j_call: TRBJ1-2
cdr3_nt: TGTGCCAGCAGCCCTACAGTTTCCAACTATGGCTACACCTTC
cdr3_aa: CASSPTVSNYGYTF

cdr3_length: 14
v_call: TRBV5-6
clone_size: .
d_call: .
j_call: TRBJ2-7
cdr3_nt: TGTGCCAGCAGCTTGATCGTGGGTTCCTACGAGCAGTACTTC
cdr3_aa: CASSLIVGSYEQYF

cdr3_length: 13
v_call: TRBV6-5
clone_size: few
d_call: .
j_call: TRBJ1-2
cdr3_nt: TGTGCCAGCAGCCCCGACCCGACCCTTGGCTACACCTTC
cdr3_aa: CASSPDPTLGYTF

cdr3_length: 16
v_call: TRBV7-9
clone_size: .
d_call: .
j_call: TRBJ2-5
cdr3_nt: TGTGCCAGCAGCTTAGTTGTCACACTTCTCCAAGAGACCCAGTACTTC
cdr3_aa: CASSLVVTLLQETQYF